What follows are 28 T cell receptor beta chains derived from one specimen sequenced in a study of T cell responses to AZD1222 COVID-19 vaccine. Here immunoSEQ multiplex PCR was the method, and the copy in TCRdb shows in-frame clones only, minus some. The repertoire consists of about 150,000 clones, with less than 90% occurring once and the leading ten covering around 3.2%. This specimen was peripheral blood, taken on day 0 of AZD1222 vaccination. The receptors were sampled from an adult in good health.

The chain couples TRBV29-1 to TRBJ1-2; tentatively, D is TRBD1 (6 bases). The CDR3 contains 16 residues. Germline V gene lookup returns CDR1 SQVTM and CDR2 ANQGSEA. V was clipped by 6 bases and J by 4 bases, with 24 bases between them. In DNA form, the CDR3 reads TGCAGCGTGAACCAAGCCACAGGGTTCGTAGGCTATGGCTACACCTTC. It is translated as CSVNQATGFVGYGYTF.

The chain is built from TRBV4-3 and TRBJ2-3; 7 bases are a match to TRBD2. The CDR3 totals 15 residues. Germline CDR1 reads LGHNA; CDR2 reads YSLEER. Trimming at V came to 0 bases and at J to 3 bases, leaving 3 bases not matched to a gene. The CDR3 protein is CASSQDLGGTDTQYF. The CDR3 bases are TGCGCCAGCAGCCAAGATCTGGGGGGGACAGATACGCAGTATTTT.

The chain joins TRBV5-4 to TRBJ2-7; 7 nucleotides match TRBD2. Germline V gene lookup returns CDR1 SGHNT and CDR2 YYREEE (reference sequence). This CDR3 has 13 residues. The V gene end was trimmed by 1 base and the J gene end by 4 bases; junction bases not matched to a gene: 2. The CDR3 DNA is TGTGCCAGCAGCTTGTCGGGGGGATACGAGCAGTACTTC. It encodes CASSLSGGYEQYF.

The chain joins TRBV4-3 to TRBJ2-2; D is unclear. The V end lost 1 base, the J end lost 1 base, and 7 bases lay between the germline ends. Germline values: CDR1 LGHNA, CDR2 YSLEER. This CDR3 is 15 amino acids long. Here the CDR3 DNA reads TGCGCCAGCAGCCAAGTCTTGGGGAACACCGGGGAGCTGTTTTTT. Protein: CASSQVLGNTGELFF.

The rearrangement links TRBV24-1 to TRBJ1-2, with D unresolved. Germline CDR1 reads KGHDR; CDR2 reads SFDVKD. V lost 0 bases, J lost 6 bases, and 22 bases lay in between. The CDR3 contains 18 residues. The CDR3 region is CATSDLHTRGPNDHGYTF. The CDR3 bases are TGTGCCACCAGTGATTTGCATACCCGTGGGCCAAACGACCATGGCTACACCTTC.

This clone was observed a few times. This rearrangement joins TRBV28 to TRBJ1-4, with unresolved D. The CDR3 runs to 14 residues. V shed 5 bases and J shed 8 bases, with 15 bases lying between them. Per the germline V gene, CDR1 is MDHEN and CDR2 is SYDVKM. This CDR3 reads CASSPAPLGEKLFF. CDR3 DNA: TGTGCCAGCAGTCCGGCACCCCTGGGAGAAAAACTGTTTTTT.

The gene calls are TRBV3-1 (or the pseudogene TRBV3-2) and TRBJ1-1; D might be TRBD1 (5 bases). In germline, CDR1 is LGHDT, CDR2 YNNKEL (reference sequence). V gave up 8 bases and J gave up 0 bases, with 7 bases separating them. The CDR3 consists of 12 residues. The CDR3 DNA is TGTGCCAGCGGGGCAGTGAACACTGAAGCTTTCTTT. Translating gives CASGAVNTEAFF.

The chain has TRBV7-9 and TRBJ2-5, with D tentatively TRBD1 (6 bases). Per the germline V gene, CDR1 is SEHNR and CDR2 is FQNEAQ (reference sequence). CDR3 length equals 13 residues. The ends were cut back, 4 bases at V and 4 bases at J, with 10 bases in the middle. CDR3 nucleotide sequence: TGTGCCAGCAGCTCCGTCAGGGGAGAGACCCAGTACTTC. As protein: CASSSVRGETQYF.

The chain recombines TRBV6-2 or TRBV6-3 with TRBJ2-3; D ambiguous. Germline assignment: CDR1 MNHEY and CDR2 SVGEGT. This CDR3 has 15 residues. V was shortened by 6 bases and J by 2 bases, with 15 bases between the two germline ends. The CDR3 DNA is TGTGCCAGCAGCAAAAGCGAGTTGGACACAGATACGCAGTATTTT. Translated, it gives CASSKSELDTDTQYF.

This rearrangement joins TRBV29-1 to TRBJ1-1; 8 nucleotides line up with TRBD1. Losses at the gene ends were 7 bases for V and 1 base for J; bases not matched to a gene: 5. Germline loops: CDR1 SQVTM, CDR2 ANQGSEA. The CDR3 extends over 13 amino acids. The CDR3 bases are TGCAGCGCCCAGGACAGGGCGAACACTGAAGCTTTCTTT. This encodes CSAQDRANTEAFF.

J is TRBJ1-3 and V is TRBV7-9; 9 nucleotides match TRBD1. The germline V gene has CDR1 SEHNR and CDR2 FQNEAQ (reference sequence). J was trimmed by 5 bases and V by 4 bases; bases with no gene match: 3. The CDR3 spans 14 residues. CDR3 sequence reads: CASSWDRARNTIYF. Written as DNA, the CDR3 is TGTGCCAGCAGCTGGGACAGGGCACGAAACACCATATATTTT.

This rearrangement joins TRBV18 to TRBJ1-6, with unresolved D. The CDR3 totals 14 residues. Trimming cost V 6 bases and J 6 bases, with 12 bases left between them. CDR1 and CDR2 (germline): KGHSH, LQKENI. CDR3 protein: CASSNQALNSPLHF. CDR3 DNA: TGTGCCAGCTCGAATCAGGCCCTTAATTCACCCCTCCACTTT.

The chain combines TRBV19 with TRBJ2-3; 8 bases align to TRBD1. The CDR3 has 13 amino acids. Germline trimming cut 5 bases from V and 5 bases from J; bases unmatched to any gene: 3. The V gene's germline CDR1 is LNHDA and CDR2 SQIVND (reference sequence). The CDR3 region has the DNA TGTGCCAGTAGTGGACAGGGCGGAGATACGCAGTATTTT. Residues: CASSGQGGDTQYF.

V gene TRBV7-2 combines with J gene TRBJ2-7; TRBD2 agrees at 9 bases. Losses at the gene ends were 1 base for V and 6 bases for J; bases not matched to a gene: 10. The CDR3 totals 16 residues. Germline loops: CDR1 SGHTA, CDR2 FQGNSA. The CDR3, as DNA: TGTGCCAGCAGCTTAGGTTTAGCGGGGGTCCCGGGCGAGCAGTACTTC. Encoded protein: CASSLGLAGVPGEQYF. Full variable domain (remainder filled in from reference TRBV7-2 and TRBJ2-7): GAGVSQSPSNKVTEKGKDVELRCDPISGHTALYWYRQSLGQGLEFLIYFQGNSAPDKSGLPSDRFSAERTGGSVSTLTIQRTQQEDSAVYLCASSLGLAGVPGEQYFGPGTRLTVT.

This clone was seen a handful of times. This sequence joins TRBV9 and TRBJ1-4; no reliable D call. This CDR3 has 15 residues. Germline loops: CDR1 SGDLS, CDR2 YYNGEE. V was clipped by 4 bases and J by 5 bases, with 15 bases between them. The CDR3 spells CASSFSPSGNEKLFF. DNA for the CDR3: TGTGCCAGCAGCTTTAGCCCCTCCGGGAATGAAAAACTGTTTTTT.

The chain uses TRBV11-2 and TRBJ1-6; D is perhaps TRBD1 (5 bases). The length of the CDR3 is 14 residues. Germline loops: CDR1 SGHAT, CDR2 FQNNGV. Trimming removed 5 bases from V and 10 bases from J, with 15 bases in between. The CDR3: CASSHGQGVSPLHF. In DNA, the CDR3 is TGTGCCAGCAGCCACGGCCAAGGGGTATCACCCCTCCACTTT.

The chain combines TRBV6-4 with TRBJ1-5; a possible D gene is TRBD1 (6 bases). Trimming left V 6 bases short and J 1 base short, with 13 bases between. The germline gives CDR1 MRHNA, CDR2 SNTAGT. This CDR3 is built from 15 residues. The CDR3 reads CASRPQGNSNQPQHF. The CDR3 DNA reads as TGTGCCAGCAGACCCCAGGGGAACAGCAATCAGCCCCAGCATTTT.

The rearrangement uses TRBV12-3 or TRBV12-4 and TRBJ2-7; the D is unclear. With 7 bases removed from V and 2 bases from J, the gap between germline ends came to 9 bases. The CDR3 totals 12 residues. For the CDR3, the DNA is TGTGCCAGCAATGACGGAACCTACGAGCAGTACTTC. It codes for CASNDGTYEQYF.

This chain joins TRBV3-1 (or the pseudogene TRBV3-2) and TRBJ1-2; no reliable D call. The V and J ends lost 1 base and 5 bases respectively, with 8 bases between them. The CDR3 contains 13 residues. Germline V gene lookup returns CDR1 LGHDT and CDR2 YNNKEL (reference sequence). CDR3 nucleotides: TGTGCCAGCAGCCAAGGGGCAGTATATGGCTACACCTTC. Residues: CASSQGAVYGYTF.

Points on this clone: Relative to the germline gene, one junction end is altered; a read error may explain this. The chain joins TRBV7-7 to TRBJ2-7; TRBD1 matches at 7 bases. This CDR3 region has 15 residues. The V gene's germline CDR1 is SSHAT and CDR2 FNYEAQ (reference sequence). In DNA form, the CDR3 reads TGTGCTAGCAGCTTAGGGCCACAGGGGTCAGGCGAGCAGTACTTC. Protein sequence: CASSLGPQGSGEQYF.

This rearrangement joins TRBV5-1 to TRBJ1-4; no clear D gene. Trimming cost V 0 bases and J 0 bases, with 6 bases left between them. Germline-derived CDR1 and CDR2 are SGHRS and YFSETQ. The length of the CDR3 is 15 residues. CDR3 loop: CASSLEAATNEKLFF. The CDR3 nucleotides are TGCGCCAGCAGCTTGGAGGCAGCAACTAATGAAAAACTGTTTTTT.

J is TRBJ1-4 and V is TRBV18; no firm D call. The V gene's germline CDR1 is KGHSH and CDR2 LQKENI. This CDR3 has 13 amino acids. The V end was cut by 0 bases, the J end by 5 bases, with 4 bases between. The CDR3 loop is CASSPPGNEKLFF. Here the CDR3 DNA reads TGTGCCAGCTCACCACCCGGGAATGAAAAACTGTTTTTT.

The rearrangement joins TRBV5-1 to TRBJ2-2; 10 bases match TRBD2. CDR3 size: 16 residues. V gave up 4 bases and J gave up 0 bases; unmatched junction bases: 3. Germline CDR1 SGHRS, CDR2 YFSETQ. CDR3 protein: CASSPLAGANTGELFF. CDR3 coding DNA: TGCGCCAGCAGCCCTCTAGCGGGGGCGAACACCGGGGAGCTGTTTTTT.

The DNA for the CDR3 is TGTGCCAGCAGCCAGGTAGGGACAGCTACGAATGAGCAGTTCTTC. It yields the protein CASSQVGTATNEQFF. V gene TRBV7-9 combines with J gene TRBJ2-1, with TRBD1 matching 7 bases. Germline V lookup: CDR1 SEHNR, CDR2 FQNEAQ (reference sequence). V shed 5 bases, J shed 7 bases, and the junction held 11 bases outside the gene matches. The CDR3 sequence is 15 residues long.

In this sample, this clone turned up once. V gene TRBV5-4 combines with J gene TRBJ1-1; unclear D gene. This CDR3 is 14 amino acids long. V was trimmed by 1 base and J by 3 bases, leaving 10 bases between them. Per the germline V gene, CDR1 is SGHNT and CDR2 is YYREEE (reference sequence). The DNA for the CDR3 is TGTGCCAGCAGCTTGATCGACCGGGACACTGAAGCTTTCTTT. Its protein product is CASSLIDRDTEAFF.

The J gene is TRBJ1-2, the V gene TRBV3-1 (or the pseudogene TRBV3-2), with unresolved D. V was pared by 6 bases and J by 0 bases, with 11 bases between. Germline CDR1 is LGHDT and CDR2 is YNNKEL (reference sequence). This CDR3 has 14 amino acids. The CDR3 coding sequence is TGTGCCAGCAGGAGAGCCGGGACTAACTATGGCTACACCTTC. Residues: CASRRAGTNYGYTF.

V gene TRBV6-5 combines with J gene TRBJ1-6; D gene ambiguous. The germline V and J ends were trimmed by 2 bases and 5 bases, with 7 bases remaining between them. Germline V gene lookup returns CDR1 MNHEY and CDR2 SVGAGI. The CDR3 is 14 amino acids. Here the CDR3 DNA reads TGTGCCAGCAGTTACCAGGAGAATAATTCACCCCTCCACTTT. It yields the protein CASSYQENNSPLHF.

The rearrangement uses TRBV25-1 and TRBJ1-5; possibly TRBD1 for D (6 bases). CDR3 length: 14 residues. Germline V CDR1 and CDR2: MGHDK, SYGVNS. Trimming cost V 4 bases and J 3 bases, with 10 bases left between them. The CDR3 DNA reads TGTGCCAGCAGTGTTGGACAGAACAATCAGCCCCAGCATTTT. Its protein is CASSVGQNNQPQHF.